This TCR beta chain emerged from a study of pediatric ulcerative colitis. Study results and limitations: Some T cells in rectal biopsies may come from blood, especially with overt colitis.

One to two pinch biopsies were taken from the rectum during colonoscopy. Produced via immunoSEQ multiplex PCR; TCRdb's table is partial and in-frame only. The table lists some 43,000 clones, around 76% of them singletons. V lost 3 bases to trimming and J lost 5 bases, with 14 bases between them. Germline CDR1 SGHDT, CDR2 YYEEEE. There are 14 residues in the CDR3. Details on this clone: The antigen is unknown.

The J gene is TRBJ1-2, the V gene TRBV5-6, with a tentative D call TRBD1 (6 bases). This clonotype was sampled from a girl aged 10-17 years with moderate ulcerative colitis. The sequencing input was gut tissue. The CDR3 sequence: CASSSSGAAYGYTF. The CDR3 DNA reads as TGTGCCAGCAGCTCTTCAGGGGCAGCATATGGCTACACCTTC.